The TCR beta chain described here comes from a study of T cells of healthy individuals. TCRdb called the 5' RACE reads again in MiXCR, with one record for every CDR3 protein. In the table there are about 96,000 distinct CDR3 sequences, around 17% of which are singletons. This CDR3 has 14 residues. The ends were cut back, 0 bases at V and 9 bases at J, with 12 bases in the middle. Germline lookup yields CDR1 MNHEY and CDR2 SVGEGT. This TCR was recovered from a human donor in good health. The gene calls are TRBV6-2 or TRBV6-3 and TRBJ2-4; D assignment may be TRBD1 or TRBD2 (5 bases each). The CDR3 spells CASSYSRGVGIQYF. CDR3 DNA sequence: TGTGCCAGCAGTTACTCGAGAGGGGTTGGCATTCAGTACTTC.